Each of the 14 T cell receptor beta chains below was sequenced from the same sample in a study of control samples from healthy donors and cancer patients. Libraries were prepared by immunoSEQ multiplex PCR; TCRdb keeps only in-frame clonotypes and omits some of them. Of 90,000 to 150,000 clones listed, approximately 89% are singletons. The sample consisted of blood. All receptors come from a young woman in good health.

The chain recombines TRBV7-2 with TRBJ2-4; D assignment may be TRBD1 or TRBD2 (5 bases each). CDR3 size: 14 residues. The V and J ends lost 3 bases and 4 bases respectively, with 10 bases between them. Per germline, CDR1 SGHTA and CDR2 FQGNSA. Here the CDR3 reads CASSFRGAKNIQYF. CDR3 in DNA: TGTGCCAGCAGCTTCAGAGGGGCAAAAAACATTCAGTACTTC. The full variable domain, its missing parts supplied by reference TRBV7-2 and TRBJ2-4, is GAGVSQSPSNKVTEKGKDVELRCDPISGHTALYWYRQSLGQGLEFLIYFQGNSAPDKSGLPSDRFSAERTGGSVSTLTIQRTQQEDSAVYLCASSFRGAKNIQYFGAGTRLSVL.

This clone was seen once. This chain uses TRBV2 with TRBJ2-5; possible D gene TRBD1, 6 bases. Germline-derived CDR1 and CDR2 are SNHLY and FYNNEI. Trimming cost V 3 bases and J 5 bases, with 13 bases left between them. The CDR3 is 14 amino acids. The CDR3 DNA reads as TGTGCCAGCAGTGAGGACAGATTCATGGAGACCCAGTACTTC. Protein: CASSEDRFMETQYF.

The chain carries TRBV5-1 and TRBJ1-1; 7 bases agree with TRBD1. V gave up 3 bases and J gave up 0 bases; unmatched junction bases: 5. The CDR3 extends over 15 amino acids. Per germline, CDR1 SGHRS and CDR2 YFSETQ. CDR3: CASSYTQGMNTEAFF. Here the CDR3 DNA reads TGCGCCAGCAGCTATACACAGGGGATGAACACTGAAGCTTTCTTT. Combining the CDR3 with reference TRBV5-1 and TRBJ1-1 gives the whole variable domain KAGVTQTPRYLIKTRGQQVTLSCSPISGHRSVSWYQQTPGQGLQFLFEYFSETQRNKGNFPGRFSGRQFSNSRSEMNVSTLELGDSALYLCASSYTQGMNTEAFFGQGTRLTVV.

The rearrangement uses TRBV19 and TRBJ1-6, with TRBD1 matching 7 bases. Germline-derived CDR1 and CDR2 are LNHDA and SQIVND (reference sequence). The CDR3 extends over 20 amino acids. Trimming removed 6 bases from V and 0 bases from J; junction bases left unmatched: 17. The chain's CDR3 is CASSPTGPRGSSSYNSPLHF. As DNA, the CDR3 is TGTGCCAGTAGCCCGACAGGGCCCAGAGGTTCTAGCTCCTATAATTCACCCCTCCACTTT.

V is TRBV7-2 and J is TRBJ2-1, with D possibly matching TRBD2 (6 bases). Trimming took off 6 bases at V and 0 bases at J, with 21 bases between the two ends. This CDR3 has 18 residues. Germline V gives CDR1 SGHTA, CDR2 FQGNSA. CDR3 region: CASSSPAGRWSSYNEQFF. The CDR3 DNA reads TGTGCCAGCAGTTCACCCGCGGGACGATGGAGCTCCTACAATGAGCAGTTCTTC.

This clone was seen just once. J is TRBJ2-1 and V is TRBV19; weak D call: TRBD1 (5 bases). Per the germline V gene, CDR1 is LNHDA and CDR2 is SQIVND (reference sequence). The CDR3 runs 17 residues. V lost 0 bases and J lost 2, with 14 bases in between. CDR3 coding DNA: TGTGCCAGTAGTATAGAACTTCTCGACAGAACCTACAATGAGCAGTTCTTC. Translated, it gives CASSIELLDRTYNEQFF.

This chain uses TRBV5-6 with TRBJ2-5; the match to TRBD2 covers 13 bases. V gave up 2 bases and J gave up 2 bases; unmatched junction bases: 6. Germline assignment: CDR1 SGHDT and CDR2 YYEEEE. This CDR3 contains 17 residues. CDR3 sequence reads: CASSFGGTSGAQETQYF. The DNA of the CDR3 is TGTGCCAGCAGCTTTGGAGGGACTAGCGGGGCACAAGAGACCCAGTACTTC.

The V call is TRBV5-6, the J call TRBJ2-5; no clear D. CDR1 and CDR2 (germline): SGHDT, YYEEEE. The ends were cut back, 0 bases at V and 2 bases at J, with 8 bases in the middle. The CDR3 totals 14 residues. The CDR3 DNA reads as TGTGCCAGCAGCTTGGAGAGTGGGCAAGAGACCCAGTACTTC. Residues: CASSLESGQETQYF.

A word on this clone: A junction boundary mismatches the germline segment, possibly from a read error. The CDR3 coding sequence is TGCGCCCGCAGCTTGGGGGGCCTTTGGAGCGGGGCGAACACCGGGGAGCTGTTTTTT. Translating gives CARSLGGLWSGANTGELFF. This chain links TRBV5-1 with TRBJ2-2, with D maybe TRBD2 (7 bases). Germline lookup yields CDR1 SGHRS and CDR2 YFSETQ. The CDR3 is 19 amino acids.

The CDR3, as DNA: TGTGCCAGCAGCCCCCGGGGACTAGCGGGTAATACTAGACAAGAGACCCAGTACTTC. It codes for CASSPRGLAGNTRQETQYF. This chain connects TRBV7-9 to TRBJ2-5; 12 positions match TRBD2. The CDR3 is 19 amino acids. V was clipped by 5 bases and J by 2 bases; unmatched bases: 15. The V gene's germline CDR1 is SEHNR and CDR2 FQNEAQ (reference sequence).

The rearrangement links TRBV27 to TRBJ2-1, with TRBD1 identical over 8 bases. Germline lookup yields CDR1 MNHEY and CDR2 SMNVEV (reference sequence). The junction had 8 bases not matched to a gene; V was cut back by 4 bases and J by 0 bases. The CDR3 is made up of 17 amino acids. This CDR3 is CASSSPRTGSSYNEQFF. The CDR3 nucleotides are TGTGCCAGCAGTTCCCCTCGGACAGGGAGCTCCTACAATGAGCAGTTCTTC.

In this sample, this clone turned up a few times. V gene TRBV11-2 combines with J gene TRBJ1-1; 7 positions match TRBD1. The CDR3 length is 17 residues. CDR1 and CDR2 from the germline V gene are SGHAT and FQNNGV. V was clipped by 0 bases and J by 3 bases; unmatched bases: 10. The CDR3 reads CASSLDLKTGLDTEAFF. The CDR3 DNA follows: TGTGCCAGCAGCTTAGACTTGAAGACAGGGTTGGACACTGAAGCTTTCTTT.

The chain couples TRBV6-4 to TRBJ2-1; D uncertain. CDR1 and CDR2 from the germline V gene are MRHNA and SNTAGT. This CDR3 is 15 amino acids long. Trimming removed 2 bases at V and 3 bases at J, with 11 bases between. The CDR3: CASSDLPNGYNEQFF. For the CDR3, the DNA is TGTGCCAGCAGTGACCTCCCGAACGGCTACAATGAGCAGTTCTTC.

The CDR3, as DNA: TGTGCCAGCAGTGCAGACAGGGGGCGATACAATGAGCAGTTCTTC. Protein: CASSADRGRYNEQFF. This chain links TRBV2 with TRBJ2-1; 10 bases map to TRBD1. The germline V gene has CDR1 SNHLY and CDR2 FYNNEI. This CDR3 contains 15 residues. With V trimmed by 4 bases and J by 4 bases, 4 bases remained unmatched. Drawing the rest from reference TRBV2 and TRBJ2-1, the complete variable domain is EPEVTQTPSHQVTQMGQEVILRCVPISNHLYFYWYRQILGQKVEFLVSFYNNEISEKSEIFDDQFSVERPDGSNFTLKIRSTKLEDSAMYFCASSADRGRYNEQFFGPGTRLTVL.